This T cell receptor beta chain was captured by sequencing in a study of early T cells in non-severe SARS-CoV-2 infection. Study in general: From unsorted whole blood, bulk RNA was sequenced, and the chains remained unpaired.

After removal of 7 bases from V and 0 bases from J, the junction contained 4 bases not matched to a gene. The germline CDR1 and CDR2 sequences are SNHLY and FYNNEI. This CDR3 has 17 amino acids. Individual cDNA molecules were tagged with unique molecular identifiers. TCRdb reanalysed the 5' RACE reads using MiXCR and keeps one entry per CDR3 protein. The sample lists 65,000 to 95,000 distinct CDR3 sequences, roughly an eighth occurring once. Only a few counts were recorded for this clonotype. The antigen remains unidentified. Study-wide findings and caveats: Private and CD4 specificities were missed by VDJdb matching, skewed to anti-spike CD8.

The chain joins TRBV2 to TRBJ2-1; 15 bases map to TRBD2. The sequencing here drew on whole blood, taken at baseline. The TCR comes from an adult who was a healthcare worker with PCR-confirmed SARS-CoV-2 infection or an uninfected control (not recorded which). The donor label of this sample is uncertain. CDR3: CASTKGLAGGSYNEQFF. In nucleotides, the CDR3 is TGTGCCAGCACCAAGGGACTAGCGGGAGGCTCCTACAATGAGCAGTTCTTC. Looking up the rest from reference TRBV2 and TRBJ2-1 gives the full variable domain: EPEVTQTPSHQVTQMGQEVILRCVPISNHLYFYWYRQILGQKVEFLVSFYNNEISEKSEIFDDQFSVERPDGSNFTLKIRSTKLEDSAMYFCASTKGLAGGSYNEQFFGPGTRLTVL.